The entry below describes one TCR beta chain. It has no known antigen specificity. No base quality information exists; no much larger clone differs at one position. All donors were healthy Caucasians. Three pairs of female monozygotic twins, all aged about 18 to 30 years, made up the twin cohort. Positive isolation kits from Invitrogen were used to isolate CD4+ and CD8+ T cell populations. The data originate from a study of identical twins (dated by TCRdb to 2016 to 2017). For context, the study as a whole: TCR alpha and beta repertoires from monozygotic twins, unrelated adults of various ages and cord blood were deep-sequenced to test whether fetal clonotypes persist. To rule out contamination, replicate twin experiments were performed at different times with different library preparation protocols. The investigation overall reported the following: Compared with coincidental sharing between unrelated individuals, out-of-frame TCR alpha sequences shared between twins had an excess of sequences with low generation probability. A weaker excess of twin sharing was found in beta out-of-frame sequences because the signal-to-noise ratio was lowered by fewer shared sequences. Zero-insertion analyses could be partly confounded by invariant T cells such as MAIT and iNKT, although diverse VJ usage argued against such confounding for most clonotypes. Because the same donors could not be followed over many years, conclusions were based on cross-sectional statistical analysis. In monozygotic twins, recombination models systematically underestimated out-of-frame TCR alpha sharing, but the models matched the sharing seen between unrelated individuals. Abundant cord blood beta clonotypes carried fewer insertions; young adult naive repertoires showed a weaker similar trend, while memory repertoires showed none.

The protocol used for the library was 5' RACE. Sequencing was carried out with an Illumina HiSeq 2000. A universal primer binding site was introduced by template switching, and a unique molecular identifier was present in the final cDNA, enabling accurate counting of TCR cDNA molecules. Specific primers in the conserved constant-segment region were used to synthesize first-strand cDNA for TCR alpha and beta chains. Each cDNA library was double barcoded, with a SMART-Mk sample barcode plus Illumina barcodes, to control for contamination. TruSeq adapter sequences, together with Illumina sample barcodes, were added in two successive PCR steps. TCR alpha and beta cDNA libraries were sequenced on the Illumina HiSeq platform with custom primers. Concerning the study's data processing: MiGEC processed the raw reads to extract unique molecular identifiers, while MiXCR was used to determine the CDR3 positions. Recombination models were inferred per individual with the repgenHMM and IGoR tools using an EM algorithm. Shared clonotypes were analyzed with the tcR package in R, and sharing was normalized by the product of cloneset sizes. Out-of-frame nonproductive sequences were analyzed to study raw recombination free of thymic and clonal selection effects. The public reads were run again by TCRdb, first through fastp at Q25 and then through MiXCR, and only productive beta chains were kept. Every distinct CDR3 protein forms one entry, paired with its most common genes and DNA. TCRdb, rather than the study authors, made the V and J calls. The sample table contains 500,000 to 600,000 distinct CDR3 sequences; only one count was recorded for under 25% of them. The top ten clones comprise about 0.99% of the sample.

The CDR3 goes from the cysteine to the phenylalanine over 13 residues. Of the read, only the CDR3 DNA is kept; its 39 bases are in frame from base 1. Trimming costs V 2 bases and J 3 bases, and their ends lie 8 bases apart. From the germline V gene, CDR1 is MNHEY and CDR2 is SVGAGI. The data also belong to a second study, concerning T cells expressing NK-cell markers. From the second report: In sorted CD3+CD56+NKG2C+, CD3+CD56+NKG2C- and CD3+CD56-NKG2C+ T-cell subsets from about eight donors, TCR beta-chain repertoires were profiled. Among the eight sequenced donors, seven were HCMV-seropositive and one was HCMV-seronegative. To restrict sorting to alphabetaTCR-expressing T cells, an anti-gammadeltaTCR antibody was added in several experiments. In roughly 6 donors, the dominant CD3+CD56+NKG2C+ clonotypes were among the top 10 CD8+ clonotypes and accounted for roughly 1.0-7.5% of CD8+ T cells. Those dominant clonotypes were again the most abundant among CD3+CD56-NKG2C+ cells in a handful of donors, at about 28.3-60.1%. Whether the expanded NKG2C-expressing T cell clones were specific for HCMV antigens remained unclear. All eight donors whose samples were sequenced were randomly selected healthy volunteers, three of them men and five women. A commercial ELISA kit detecting HCMV-specific IgG in serum was used to determine HCMV serostatus. MIGEC handled demultiplexing of the reads and grouping by UMI, while MiTCR was used to assemble and quantify clonotypes. To exclude erroneous sequences, only TCR cDNA sequences supported by at least two reads were retained. The tcR package was used for downstream repertoire analysis, and clonotypes were matched across fractions by CDR3 nucleotide sequence plus V segment. VDJmatch was used to annotate antigen specificity against VDJdb, with one amino acid substitution in CDR3 permitted.

The specimen sequenced was CD4+ T cells sorted from blood. This TCR was recovered from a woman in her late teens or twenties in good health. Rearrangement joined TRBV6-5 to TRBJ2-7; the D gene assignment is ambiguous. The bases are TGTGCCAGCAGTTACGGTGTAAACTACGAGCAGTACTTC. It encodes CASSYGVNYEQYF.